This is a list of T cell receptor beta chains from one sample in a study of blood T cell repertoires in COVID-19. Generated by immunoSEQ multiplex PCR, the TCRdb table keeps only in-frame clones and is missing some. Of some 270,000 clones listed, 70% to 90% are singletons. The material sequenced was PBMCs or T cells enriched from blood (not recorded which). The receptors originated from a woman between 50 and 59 years old who had been exposed to COVID-19. The CDR3 runs from the conserved cysteine through the conserved F or W. A D gene is named only where the DNA matches it firmly. Rows may omit the clone size; those that give it use once, few, many or a size class.

D gene	clone size	V gene	J gene	CDR3 DNA	CDR3 protein
-	-	TRBV7-9	TRBJ1-1	TGTGCCAGCAGCTTTTTGCTCGGGAGTGGGAGGAACACTGAAGCTTTCTTT	CASSFLLGSGRNTEAFF
-	-	TRBV19	TRBJ2-1	TGTGCCAGTAGTACGGGGTTACCGGGGAATGAGCAGTTCTTC	CASSTGLPGNEQFF
-	-	TRBV2	TRBJ1-1	TGTACCAGCAGTACCGGTACAGGGCTGACTGAAGCTTTCTTT	CTSSTGTGLTEAFF
TRBD1	-	TRBV29-1	TRBJ1-3	TGCAGCGTTGAAGAAAGGACAGGGATTGGAAACACCATATATTTT	CSVEERTGIGNTIYF
-	-	TRBV15	TRBJ1-5	TGTGCCACCAGCAGAGAGGGAGGTAGCAATCAGCCCCAGCATTTT	CATSREGGSNQPQHF
TRBD1	few	TRBV5-5	TRBJ1-1	TGTGCCAGCAGCTTAGCAGGGGGAGATACTGAAGCTTTCTTT	CASSLAGGDTEAFF
-	-	TRBV11-2	TRBJ2-7	TGTGCCAGCAGCCTCACCAGCTCCTACGAGCAGTACTTC	CASSLTSSYEQYF
-	-	TRBV7-2	TRBJ1-3	TGTGCCAGCAGCTTAATGAACCCGAGCTCTGGAAACACCATATATTTT	CASSLMNPSSGNTIYF
-	-	TRBV21-1	TRBJ1-6	TGTGCCAGCAGCAAAAAGGACAGGGGGTTAGGAAATTCACCCCTCCACTTT	CASSKKDRGLGNSPLHF
-	-	TRBV10-3	TRBJ1-1	TGTGCCACCCGCCTAAGGGGAGGGGAAACGGACACTGAAGCTTTCTTT	CATRLRGGETDTEAFF
TRBD1	-	TRBV19	TRBJ1-1	TGTGCCAGTAGAGACAGGGGGCATCTAACTGAAGCTTTCTTT	CASRDRGHLTEAFF
-	once	TRBV9	TRBJ2-7	TGTGCCAGCAGCGCTCTATTAAATCCCCCACTAACCAGCTACGAGCAGTACTTC	CASSALLNPPLTSYEQYF
TRBD1	once	TRBV18	TRBJ1-1	TGTGCCAGCTCACCATTCCCCGGGGACAGGGCTGAAGCTTTCTTT	CASSPFPGDRAEAFF
TRBD1	-	TRBV9	TRBJ1-3	TGTGCCAGCAGCGCGGCTACAGGGGTCCCTGGAAACACCATATATTTT	CASSAATGVPGNTIYF
TRBD1	-	TRBV2	TRBJ1-1	TGTGCCAGCAGTGAAGCAGGGGGCGGTTTCGCTGAAGCTTTCTTT	CASSEAGGGFAEAFF
TRBD2	-	TRBV27	TRBJ2-7	TGTGCCAGCAGGCTTAGCGGGGAGGCCGAGCAGTACTTC	CASRLSGEAEQYF
-	medium-sized	TRBV6-5	TRBJ1-1	TGTGCCACCGAGGCCGGGGGGCGCACTGAAGCTTTCTTT	CATEAGGRTEAFF
-	-	TRBV18	TRBJ1-1	TGTGCCAGCTCCCAGGCTCCGGGGACTGAAGCTTTCTTT	CASSQAPGTEAFF
-	-	TRBV19	TRBJ2-2	TGTGCCAGTAGTTTTCCGACCGGGGAGCTGTTTTTT	CASSFPTGELFF
-	-	TRBV29-1	TRBJ1-1	TGCAGCGTTGAAGAAACAGAAAGATACACTGAAGCTTTCTTT	CSVEETERYTEAFF
-	few	TRBV2	TRBJ2-1	TGTGCCAGCAACCCCTCGGAGAACGAGCAGTTCTTC	CASNPSENEQFF
-	-	TRBV5-1	TRBJ2-2	TGCGCCAGCAGCTTCGGGGGGCGCACCGGGGAGCTGTTTTTT	CASSFGGRTGELFF
TRBD2	many	TRBV6-5	TRBJ2-1	TGTGCCAGCAGCATGACTAGCGGGGTGAATGAGCAGTTCTTC	CASSMTSGVNEQFF
-	-	TRBV10-2	TRBJ1-3	TGCGCCAGCAGTGTCGACGGGGAAAACACCATATATTTT	CASSVDGENTIYF
-	-	TRBV28	TRBJ1-2	TGTGCCAGCGTTGGACCGGGGTGGCCCTATGGCTACACCTTC	CASVGPGWPYGYTF
TRBD1	-	TRBV6-6	TRBJ1-6	TGTGCCAGCAGTCCGGACAGGAAAAGCTCCTATAATTCACCCCTCCACTTT	CASSPDRKSSYNSPLHF
TRBD1	-	TRBV19	TRBJ2-7	TGTGCCAGTAGTCCCGGACAGGGCTTCGAGCAGTACTTC	CASSPGQGFEQYF
-	-	TRBV4-1	TRBJ2-3	TGCGCCAGCAGCCAAGGACAGCTCCGAGATACGCAGTATTTT	CASSQGQLRDTQYF
-	-	TRBV6-5	TRBJ2-2	TGTGCCAGCAGTACACAGGGATGGGAGCTGTTTTTT	CASSTQGWELFF
-	few	TRBV4-3	TRBJ2-3	TGCGCCAGCAGCCAAGAAGCGGTTATTAGCACAGATACGCAGTATTTT	CASSQEAVISTDTQYF
TRBD1	-	TRBV5-1	TRBJ1-2	TGCGCCAGCAGCTTGGTAGGGGACAGGGGAGTTGGCTACACCTTC	CASSLVGDRGVGYTF
-	once	TRBV5-1	TRBJ1-1	TGCGCCAGCAGCTTGGGGGCGGGGAACACTGAAGCTTTCTTT	CASSLGAGNTEAFF
TRBD1	-	TRBV5-1	TRBJ2-7	TGCGCCAGCAGCAGCTGGACAGGGGGAGGTTACGAGCAGTACTTC	CASSSWTGGGYEQYF
TRBD1	-	TRBV27	TRBJ1-6	TGTGCCAGCAGCCCGGACAGGGGCAACTCACCCCTCCACTTT	CASSPDRGNSPLHF
TRBD2	-	TRBV7-2	TRBJ2-1	TGTGCCACCCAAGAAGGGACTAGAGGGTACAATGAGCAGTTCTTC	CATQEGTRGYNEQFF
-	-	TRBV19	TRBJ2-5	TGTGCCAGTGGGCTACAGGGTGGAAAAGAGACCCAGTACTTC	CASGLQGGKETQYF
-	-	TRBV2	TRBJ1-2	TGTGCCAGCAGTGAAGCGCTTCGAGGCAAGCTAGACTATGGCTACACCTTC	CASSEALRGKLDYGYTF
-	few	TRBV15	TRBJ1-1	TGTGCCACCAGCAGAGGCCTGCGGTTTGAAGCTTTCTTT	CATSRGLRFEAFF
-	-	TRBV19	TRBJ2-7	TGTGCCAGTAGCGGGACACAAGCCTACGAGCAGTACTTC	CASSGTQAYEQYF
TRBD1	-	TRBV19	TRBJ1-1	TGTGCCAGTAGTTCCCCAACCGGGACAGGGGTTTCTGAAGCTTTCTTT	CASSSPTGTGVSEAFF
-	-	TRBV27	TRBJ2-1	TGTGCCAGCAGTTACTACCCACTCGGGACACAGAACAATGAGCAGTTCTTC	CASSYYPLGTQNNEQFF
-	-	TRBV7-2	TRBJ1-1	TGTGCCAGCAGCTTAGGGCCAGGGAACACTGAAGCTTTCTTT	CASSLGPGNTEAFF
-	-	TRBV18	TRBJ1-5	TGTGCCAGCTCACCCGGAGGGGAAACCCAGCCCCAGCATTTT	CASSPGGETQPQHF
-	-	TRBV7-9	TRBJ2-3	TGTGCCAGCAGCCCTACTAGCCTCTTATCCACAGATACGCAGTATTTT	CASSPTSLLSTDTQYF
TRBD1	-	TRBV5-1	TRBJ2-1	TGCGCCAGCAGCCCGTGGACAGGCAGAAATGAGCAGTTCTTC	CASSPWTGRNEQFF
-	-	TRBV23-1	TRBJ1-1	TGCGCCAGCAGTCGGCACCTGCGGACTGAAGCTTTCTTT	CASSRHLRTEAFF
-	-	TRBV9	TRBJ1-1	TGTGCCAGCAGCGTAGGATACACAGCGGGCACTGAAGCTTTCTTT	CASSVGYTAGTEAFF
-	-	TRBV7-3	TRBJ1-1	TGTGCCAGCAGCTTGGAACTAAGAGCTGAAGCTTTCTTT	CASSLELRAEAFF